The 18 T cell receptor beta chains below all came from one sample that was sequenced in a study of blood T cell repertoires in COVID-19. Here immunoSEQ multiplex PCR was the method, and the copy in TCRdb shows in-frame clones only, minus some. The sample yields 74,000 or so clones, approximately 92% seen once. The sample taken for sequencing was peripheral blood. The source of these receptors is a man in his fifties or sixties with active COVID-19.

The chain uses TRBV18 and TRBJ2-3, with 13 bases identical to TRBD2. The CDR3 covers 15 residues. J was trimmed by 7 bases and V by 6 bases; bases with no gene match: 7. CDR1 KGHSH and CDR2 LQKENI come from the germline V gene. Here the CDR3 reads CASSITSGGANTQYF. The CDR3 region has the DNA TGTGCCAGCTCGATAACTAGCGGGGGGGCGAATACGCAGTATTTT.

The chain carries TRBV28 and TRBJ1-5, with D unclear. The length of the CDR3 is 14 residues. Trimming removed 6 bases at V and 6 bases at J, with 15 bases between. In germline, CDR1 is MDHEN, CDR2 SYDVKM. CDR3 loop: CASSLAGSGQPQHF. For the CDR3, the DNA is TGTGCCAGCAGCTTAGCGGGTTCGGGTCAGCCCCAGCATTTT. Together with reference TRBV28 and TRBJ1-5, the CDR3 gives the full variable domain: DVKVTQSSRYLVKRTGEKVFLECVQDMDHENMFWYRQDPGLGLRLIYFSYDVKMKEKGDIPEGYSVSREKKERFSLILESASTNQTSMYLCASSLAGSGQPQHFGDGTRLSIL.

The CDR3 sequence is CASSLAAGGTGELFF. The DNA of the CDR3 is TGCGCCAGCAGCTTGGCGGCAGGGGGGACCGGGGAGCTGTTTTTT. The V and J genes are TRBV5-1 and TRBJ2-2; tentative D call: TRBD1 (7 bases). CDR1 is SGHRS and CDR2 is YFSETQ in the germline V gene. CDR3 size: 15 residues. The germline V and J ends were trimmed by 0 bases and 5 bases, with 11 bases remaining between them.

CDR3 bases: TGCGCCAGCAGCGTCCTACAGGGGAGCAGGGCTGAAGCTTTCTTT. Protein sequence: CASSVLQGSRAEAFF. The chain has TRBV5-1 and TRBJ1-1; 7 positions agree with TRBD1. The length of the CDR3 is 15 residues. Germline V lookup: CDR1 SGHRS, CDR2 YFSETQ. J gave up 6 bases and V 4 bases, and 12 bases lay outside the gene matches.

In DNA, the CDR3 is TGTGCCAGCGGCTTGGGACAGGGGGCCTACGAGCAGTACTTC. Translation: CASGLGQGAYEQYF. The V and J genes are TRBV6-5 and TRBJ2-7; 11 nucleotides agree with TRBD1. CDR3 length: 14 residues. With 8 bases clipped from V and 2 bases from J, the junction kept 5 bases outside the gene matches. Looked up from germline, CDR1 is MNHEY and CDR2 is SVGAGI.

The chain couples TRBV10-3 to TRBJ1-1, with 9 bases lining up with TRBD1. The CDR3 contains 14 residues. V shed 5 bases and J 7 bases; nucleotides not matched to a gene: 8. Germline V gives CDR1 ENHRY, CDR2 SYGVKD. The CDR3 DNA follows: TGTGCCATCAGTTACTCTCCGGGACAGGGTGAAGCTTTCTTT. This encodes CAISYSPGQGEAFF.

The chain joins TRBV5-6 to TRBJ1-1; D possibly corresponds to TRBD1 (6 bases). Germline V CDR1 and CDR2: SGHDT, YYEEEE. Trimming removed 4 bases from V and 8 bases from J, with 12 bases in between. The CDR3 has 12 residues. CDR3 sequence (DNA): TGTGCCAGCAGCCTTGGGACAAGGGAAGCTTTCTTT. It encodes CASSLGTREAFF. Full variable domain (rest looked up from reference TRBV5-6 and TRBJ1-1): DAGVTQSPTHLIKTRGQQVTLRCSPKSGHDTVSWYQQALGQGPQFIFQYYEEEERQRGNFPDRFSGHQFPNYSSELNVNALLLGDSALYLCASSLGTREAFFGQGTRLTVV.

The V call is TRBV5-1, the J call TRBJ1-4; 9 bases fit TRBD1. J gave up 8 bases and V 4 bases, and 6 bases lay outside the gene matches. The germline CDR1 and CDR2 sequences are SGHRS and YFSETQ. The CDR3 consists of 14 residues. The CDR3 here is CASSRGQGAEKLFF. The CDR3 nucleotides read TGCGCCAGCAGCCGGGGACAGGGTGCCGAAAAACTGTTTTTT.

Note on this clone: The sample contains more than one DNA sequence encoding this CDR3. The J gene is TRBJ2-7, the V gene TRBV27, with 9 bases matching TRBD1. This CDR3 spans 13 amino acids. V shed 3 bases and J 6 bases; nucleotides not matched to a gene: 3. Germline V gene lookup returns CDR1 MNHEY and CDR2 SMNVEV (reference sequence). CDR3 coding DNA: TGTGCCAGCAGTTTTGGGGACAGGGCCGAGCAGTACTTC. This translates into CASSFGDRAEQYF.

The count of this clone is one. The rearrangement uses TRBV7-6 and TRBJ2-1, with D perhaps matching TRBD2 (6 bases). V was trimmed by 1 base and J by 3 bases, leaving 13 bases between them. In germline, CDR1 is SGHVS, CDR2 FNYEAQ. The CDR3 consists of 16 residues. This chain's CDR3 is CASSLGVRGGYNEQFF. In DNA, the CDR3 is TGTGCCAGCAGCTTAGGGGTACGGGGAGGCTACAATGAGCAGTTCTTC.

The V gene is TRBV4-1, the J gene TRBJ2-1, with D tentatively TRBD1 (6 bases). The V and J ends lost 0 bases and 4 bases respectively, with 19 bases between them. The CDR3 sequence is 18 residues long. Per the germline V gene, CDR1 is MGHRA and CDR2 is YSYEKL. Here the CDR3 DNA reads TGCGCCAGCAGCCAAGAAGGCCGACAGGTGGATAGGTACAATGAGCAGTTCTTC. This encodes CASSQEGRQVDRYNEQFF.

The chain joins TRBV29-1 to TRBJ1-4; perhaps TRBD1 as D (5 bases). From germline, CDR1 is SQVTM and CDR2 ANQGSEA. The CDR3 is 14 residues long. Trimming removed 5 bases at V and 5 bases at J, with 15 bases between. The CDR3 sequence: CSVLWAGSNEKLFF. The CDR3 bases are TGCAGCGTTCTCTGGGCAGGGTCAAATGAAAAACTGTTTTTT.

The chain links TRBV6-5 to TRBJ2-7; 12 nucleotides match TRBD2. Per germline, CDR1 MNHEY and CDR2 SVGAGI. This CDR3 has 15 residues. V gave up 6 bases and J gave up 3 bases; unmatched junction bases: 6. The CDR3 coding sequence is TGTGCCAGCAGCACCGGACTAGCGGGGCTCTACGAGCAGTACTTC. As protein: CASSTGLAGLYEQYF.

The chain joins TRBV3-1 (or the pseudogene TRBV3-2) to TRBJ2-7; 14 nucleotides line up with TRBD2. The V and J ends lost 3 bases and 3 bases, in that order; junction bases with no gene match: 1. CDR1 is LGHDT and CDR2 is YNNKEL in the germline V gene (reference sequence). The CDR3 extends over 15 amino acids. The CDR3 DNA sequence: TGTGCCAGCAGCCACGGACTAGCGGGGGGCTACGAGCAGTACTTC. This gives the protein CASSHGLAGGYEQYF.

The chain couples TRBV3-1 (or the pseudogene TRBV3-2) to TRBJ2-2, with 14 bases lining up with TRBD2. The CDR3 spans 18 residues. Unmatched junction bases numbered 4, after V lost 4 bases and J lost 0 bases. Germline V gene data show CDR1 as LGHDT and CDR2 as YNNKEL (reference sequence). The CDR3 loop reads CASSRGLAGGANTGELFF. The CDR3 DNA sequence: TGTGCCAGCAGCCGCGGACTAGCGGGGGGAGCGAACACCGGGGAGCTGTTTTTT.

The chain has TRBV30 and TRBJ2-1; the D gene is possibly TRBD2 (5 bases). The germline V gene encodes CDR1 GTSNPN and CDR2 SVGIG (reference sequence). V was pared by 0 bases and J by 1 base, with 7 bases between. The CDR3 spans 14 residues. CDR3: CAWSVGGSYNEQFF. CDR3 bases: TGTGCCTGGAGTGTTGGCGGGTCCTACAATGAGCAGTTCTTC.

The V and J genes are TRBV4-3 and TRBJ1-2; 8 bases align to TRBD1. V dropped 0 bases and J dropped 2; count of bases not matched to a gene: 5. The length of the CDR3 is 16 residues. Germline V gives CDR1 LGHNA, CDR2 YSLEER. The CDR3: CASSQDVQGANYGYTF. CDR3 nucleotides: TGCGCCAGCAGCCAAGATGTGCAGGGGGCAAACTATGGCTACACCTTC.

V and J are TRBV5-1 and TRBJ2-1; no firm D call. The germline V gene has CDR1 SGHRS and CDR2 YFSETQ. Trimming took 1 base from V and 3 from J, leaving 8 bases between them. The CDR3 contains 14 residues. CDR3 loop: CASSLSSYYNEQFF. CDR3 sequence (DNA): TGCGCCAGCAGCTTGTCCTCCTACTACAATGAGCAGTTCTTC.